These T cell receptor beta chains were read from a single sample in a study of identifying expanded T cells in peripheral blood. Method: immunoSEQ multiplex PCR; TCRdb's copy keeps in-frame clones and lacks some. The sample yields 55,000 to 75,000 clones, approximately 89% seen once. Sequencing was done on a sample of blood. The source of these receptors is a person between 18 and 75 years old in good health. CDR3s include the opening cysteine and the closing phenylalanine or tryptophan. A D gene is named only where the DNA matches it firmly. Some rows have no size entry. The others give once, few or many, or a class for an expanded clone.

v_gene: TRBV6-6
d_gene: TRBD1
abundance: -
j_gene: TRBJ1-2
CDR3aa: CASSYPGTGDYGYTF
CDR3nt: TGTGCCAGCAGTTACCCCGGGACAGGGGACTATGGCTACACCTTC

v_gene: TRBV13
d_gene: -
abundance: -
j_gene: TRBJ2-1
CDR3aa: CASSLGRQEQFF
CDR3nt: TGTGCCAGCAGCTTAGGCCGGCAGGAGCAGTTCTTC

v_gene: TRBV6-1
d_gene: TRBD1
abundance: -
j_gene: TRBJ1-6
CDR3aa: CASSEEGGTGGSALHF
CDR3nt: TGTGCCAGCAGTGAAGAGGGAGGGACAGGGGGCTCTGCCCTCCACTTT

v_gene: TRBV5-6
d_gene: TRBD1
abundance: few
j_gene: TRBJ2-3
CDR3aa: CASSSDRVGTDTQYF
CDR3nt: TGTGCCAGCAGCTCAGACAGGGTGGGGACAGATACGCAGTATTTT

v_gene: TRBV9
d_gene: -
abundance: -
j_gene: TRBJ1-2
CDR3aa: CASSVNFQDPGYTF
CDR3nt: TGTGCCAGCAGCGTAAATTTTCAGGATCCTGGCTACACCTTC

v_gene: TRBV9
d_gene: TRBD1
abundance: -
j_gene: TRBJ1-4
CDR3aa: CASSVQGASEKLFF
CDR3nt: TGTGCCAGCAGCGTCCAGGGGGCGAGTGAAAAACTGTTTTTT

v_gene: TRBV27
d_gene: TRBD2
abundance: -
j_gene: TRBJ2-5
CDR3aa: CASRLAGEETQYF
CDR3nt: TGTGCCAGCCGCCTAGCGGGAGAAGAGACCCAGTACTTC

v_gene: TRBV28
d_gene: TRBD1
abundance: -
j_gene: TRBJ1-3
CDR3aa: CASRDDRAGNTIYF
CDR3nt: TGTGCCAGCAGAGACGACAGGGCTGGAAACACCATATATTTT

v_gene: TRBV15
d_gene: -
abundance: -
j_gene: TRBJ2-3
CDR3aa: CATSRAGAQLTDTQYF
CDR3nt: TGTGCCACCAGCAGAGCAGGGGCTCAACTCACAGATACGCAGTATTTT

v_gene: TRBV30
d_gene: -
abundance: few
j_gene: TRBJ1-5
CDR3aa: CAWSRAGGQPQHF
CDR3nt: TGTGCCTGGAGTCGGGCCGGTGGTCAGCCCCAGCATTTT

v_gene: TRBV2
d_gene: TRBD1
abundance: -
j_gene: TRBJ1-5
CDR3aa: CASSVGGAGNQPQHF
CDR3nt: TGTGCCAGCAGTGTAGGGGGCGCGGGCAATCAGCCCCAGCATTTT

v_gene: TRBV10-3
d_gene: -
abundance: -
j_gene: TRBJ1-5
CDR3aa: CAISGEGEPQHF
CDR3nt: TGTGCCATCAGTGGGGAAGGGGAACCCCAGCATTTT

v_gene: TRBV2
d_gene: TRBD1
abundance: -
j_gene: TRBJ2-5
CDR3aa: CASSRDRGRETQYF
CDR3nt: TGTGCCAGCAGCCGGGACAGGGGGCGAGAGACCCAGTACTTC

v_gene: TRBV9
d_gene: -
abundance: -
j_gene: TRBJ2-1
CDR3aa: CASSDPSYNEQFF
CDR3nt: TGTGCCAGCAGCGACCCGAGTTACAATGAGCAGTTCTTC